What follows are 24 T cell receptor beta chains derived from one specimen sequenced in a study of beta chain features in type 1 diabetes. Study-wide results and limits: Shorter TCRB CDR3s, moderately but significantly so, marked every one of the four CD4+ subsets in Type 1 diabetes patients.

These receptors have no known antigen. Of the isolated RNA, all was reverse transcribed, and so the sequenced material was expressed TCRB transcripts. Measured with immunoSEQ multiplex PCR; TCRdb has only the in-frame clones, and not every one. The sample contains more than 250,000 clones, 13% to 15% of which appear only once. The sequenced material came from naive CD4+ T cells from blood. The receptor set was obtained from a man aged 25-40 years with type 1 diabetes.

This clone has more than one count but fewer than ten. The V and J genes are TRBV12-5 and TRBJ2-2, with TRBD1 as a possible D gene (5 bases). With 7 bases removed from V and 6 bases from J, the gap between germline ends came to 9 bases. The CDR3 extends over 12 amino acids. The germline gives CDR1 LGHNT, CDR2 FRNRAP. The CDR3 is CASAGFAGELFF. CDR3 sequence (DNA): TGTGCTAGTGCAGGGTTCGCCGGGGAGCTGTTTTTT.

J is TRBJ2-1 and V is TRBV7-3, with 10 bases identical to TRBD2. J lost 8 bases, V lost 5 bases, and 12 bases had no gene match. The CDR3 sequence is 16 residues long. Per the germline V gene, CDR1 is SGHTA and CDR2 is FQGTGA. The CDR3 bases are TGTGCCAGCAGCCCAAGCCCTAGCGGGAGATCGTATGAGCAGTTCTTC. This translates into CASSPSPSGRSYEQFF.

This clone has just a few counts. The chain employs TRBV29-1 and TRBJ2-1, with 12 positions matching TRBD2. The junction had 8 bases not matched to a gene; V was cut back by 7 bases and J by 7 bases. Per the germline V gene, CDR1 is SQVTM and CDR2 is ANQGSEA. The CDR3 is 14 amino acids. CDR3 sequence: CSGGRTSGKNEQFF. The CDR3 DNA follows: TGCAGCGGTGGAAGGACTAGCGGGAAAAATGAGCAGTTCTTC.

The sample holds a few counts of this clone. CDR3: CSAKRGQGAKTQYF. In DNA, the CDR3 is TGCAGCGCCAAGCGGGGACAGGGGGCGAAGACCCAGTACTTC. J is TRBJ2-5 and V is TRBV29-1, with 12 bases fitting TRBD1. Germline V CDR1 and CDR2: SQVTM, ANQGSEA. This CDR3 is built from 14 residues. V shed 7 bases and J 6 bases; nucleotides not matched to a gene: 9.

This clone has only a few counts. This rearrangement joins TRBV28 to TRBJ1-5, with 9 nucleotides matching TRBD1. From germline, CDR1 is MDHEN and CDR2 SYDVKM. The CDR3 extends over 15 amino acids. V trimming: 10 bases; J trimming: 7 bases; junction bases outside the gene matches: 14. The CDR3 sequence is CAIGIPGQGHQPQHF. The CDR3 nucleotides read TGTGCCATCGGGATCCCGGGACAGGGCCACCAGCCCCAGCATTTT.

This chain links TRBV19 with TRBJ2-1; 9 bases are shared with TRBD1. The germline V gene has CDR1 LNHDA and CDR2 SQIVND (reference sequence). The CDR3 runs 14 residues. Unmatched junction bases numbered 8, after V lost 5 bases and J lost 9 bases. The chain's CDR3 is CASSSGTGLSEQFF. DNA of the CDR3: TGTGCCAGTAGTTCGGGGACAGGGTTAAGTGAGCAGTTCTTC. The whole variable domain, remainder taken from reference TRBV19 and TRBJ2-1, is DGGITQSPKYLFRKEGQNVTLSCEQNLNHDAMYWYRQDPGQGLRLIYYSQIVNDFQKGDIAEGYSVSREKKESFPLTVTSAQKNPTAFYLCASSSGTGLSEQFFGPGTRLTVL.

This clone occurred a few times. J is TRBJ2-3 and V is TRBV13; 12 positions match TRBD2. With 3 bases clipped from V and 3 bases from J, the junction kept 4 bases outside the gene matches. Looked up from germline, CDR1 is PRHDT and CDR2 is FYEKMQ (reference sequence). This CDR3 is 16 amino acids long. The CDR3 bases are TGTGCCAGCAGCTTGACTAGCGGGAGTAAAACAGATACGCAGTATTTT. Translated, it gives CASSLTSGSKTDTQYF.

This clone was seen a handful of times. The chain combines TRBV18 with TRBJ1-1, with 11 bases fitting TRBD1. Germline loops: CDR1 KGHSH, CDR2 LQKENI. CDR3 length: 16 amino acids. The V segment lost 2 bases and the J segment 2 bases; nucleotides outside the gene matches: 4. CDR3 residues: CASSPTGQGVNTEAFF. CDR3 DNA: TGTGCCAGCTCACCAACGGGACAGGGGGTTAACACTGAAGCTTTCTTT.

This chain uses TRBV4-3 with TRBJ2-7; D may be TRBD2 (5 bases). Germline CDR1 is LGHNA and CDR2 is YSLEER. Trimming removed 1 base at V and 2 bases at J, with 24 bases between. The CDR3 consists of 19 residues. Here the CDR3 reads CASSQVGGRERKKPYEQYF. CDR3 DNA sequence: TGCGCCAGCAGCCAAGTAGGTGGTAGGGAGCGGAAGAAACCCTACGAGCAGTACTTC.

This clone was counted between two and nine times. The chain couples TRBV2 to TRBJ2-7; D not certain. Trimming took off 4 bases at V and 1 base at J, with 5 bases between the two ends. This CDR3 contains 12 residues. Germline CDR1 reads SNHLY; CDR2 reads FYNNEI. The CDR3 region is CASSGLSYEQYF. The CDR3 DNA is TGTGCCAGCAGTGGACTTTCCTACGAGCAGTACTTC.

The chain is built from TRBV4-3 and TRBJ2-4; no clear D gene. V was clipped by 3 bases and J by 6 bases, with 3 bases between them. This CDR3 contains 11 residues. The germline CDR1 and CDR2 sequences are LGHNA and YSLEER. The CDR3 loop is CASSHGNIQYF. CDR3 sequence (DNA): TGCGCCAGCAGCCACGGAAACATTCAGTACTTC.

The rearrangement links TRBV18 to TRBJ2-5; D perhaps matches TRBD1 (5 bases). Trimming pared 0 bases from V and 2 bases from J, leaving 7 bases between. The CDR3 has 14 residues. The V gene's germline CDR1 is KGHSH and CDR2 LQKENI. CDR3: CASSPPQGQETQYF. The DNA for the CDR3 is TGTGCCAGCTCACCACCCCAGGGACAAGAGACCCAGTACTTC.

This clone showed up just a few times. This rearrangement joins TRBV5-4 to TRBJ2-5; 10 bases are a match to TRBD2. Germline values: CDR1 SGHNT, CDR2 YYREEE (reference sequence). The CDR3 loop spans 15 amino acids. V dropped 2 bases and J dropped 1; count of bases not matched to a gene: 2. CDR3 sequence: CASSFRLAGQETQYF. In DNA form, the CDR3 reads TGTGCCAGCAGCTTCCGACTAGCGGGCCAAGAGACCCAGTACTTC.

The chain couples TRBV29-1 to TRBJ1-1, with 9 positions matching TRBD1. The V and J ends lost 7 bases and 7 bases, in that order; junction bases with no gene match: 7. The CDR3 length is 12 residues. Germline V gene lookup returns CDR1 SQVTM and CDR2 ANQGSEA. The CDR3 DNA reads as TGCAGCGCAGACAGGGGGATCGATGAAGCTTTCTTT. Its protein product is CSADRGIDEAFF.

This clone was counted only a few times. The V and J genes are TRBV14 and TRBJ2-1; D is possibly TRBD1 (7 bases). V lost 4 bases and J 7 bases, leaving 17 bases between the germline ends. The CDR3 is made up of 15 amino acids. The germline gives CDR1 SGHDN, CDR2 FVKESK. In nucleotides, the CDR3 is TGTGCCAGCAGCCTTTATGCAGGGGGGAGGAATGAGCAGTTCTTC. It encodes CASSLYAGGRNEQFF.

The rearrangement uses TRBV13 and TRBJ2-1; the match to TRBD2 covers 15 bases. V lost 5 bases, J lost 8 bases, and 4 bases stayed unmatched. Germline V lookup: CDR1 PRHDT, CDR2 FYEKMQ (reference sequence). This CDR3 contains 15 residues. CDR3 DNA sequence: TGTGCCAGCAGCCCGGGACTAGCGGGAGGCGATGAGCAGTTCTTC. Its protein is CASSPGLAGGDEQFF.

This clone turned up a few times. The V call is TRBV7-2, the J call TRBJ1-2, with D unclear. The V end was cut by 3 bases, the J end by 7 bases, with 6 bases between. The germline gives CDR1 SGHTA, CDR2 FQGNSA. The CDR3 totals 11 residues. This chain's CDR3 is CASSFGLGYTF. The DNA of the CDR3 is TGTGCCAGCAGCTTTGGACTTGGCTACACCTTC.

The rearrangement links TRBV18 to TRBJ2-5; TRBD1 might be the D (5 bases). The V gene's germline CDR1 is KGHSH and CDR2 LQKENI. Between the trimmed V and J ends, which lost 0 bases and 8 bases, there was a span of 10 bases. The length of the CDR3 is 13 residues. The CDR3: CASSPPTDATQYF. The CDR3 DNA reads as TGTGCCAGCTCACCACCGACAGATGCCACCCAGTACTTC.

This clone showed up just a few times. The J gene is TRBJ2-7, the V gene TRBV2; 9 nucleotides agree with TRBD1. V shed 4 bases, J shed 5 bases, and the junction held 0 bases outside the gene matches. There are 12 residues in the CDR3. Germline V gene sequence: CDR1 SNHLY, CDR2 FYNNEI. DNA of the CDR3: TGTGCCAGCAGTGGGACAGGGGACGAGCAGTACTTC. It specifies CASSGTGDEQYF.

The V gene is TRBV29-1, the J gene TRBJ1-1; D may be TRBD1 (5 bases). Trimming took 3 bases from V and 3 from J, leaving 11 bases between them. The V gene's germline CDR1 is SQVTM and CDR2 ANQGSEA. This CDR3 region has 13 residues. The CDR3 DNA reads as TGCAGCGTTGACGAAGACAGATACACTGAAGCTTTCTTT. The encoded protein is CSVDEDRYTEAFF.

There are a few counts of this clone. The rearrangement uses TRBV5-1 and TRBJ1-1; no reliable D call. Trimming took off 5 bases at V and 5 bases at J, with 10 bases between the two ends. The CDR3 has 12 residues. Germline loops: CDR1 SGHRS, CDR2 YFSETQ. The CDR3 nucleotides are TGCGCCAGCAGTTCCAGGAAGACTGAAGCTTTCTTT. It encodes CASSSRKTEAFF.

V and J are TRBV2 and TRBJ2-7, with D perhaps matching TRBD2 (6 bases). In germline, CDR1 is SNHLY, CDR2 FYNNEI. This CDR3 is 15 amino acids long. The V and J ends lost 0 bases and 5 bases respectively, with 14 bases between them. The CDR3 DNA is TGTGCCAGCAGTGAAGCGCTTCCTAGCGTGAACGAGCAGTACTTC. Translating gives CASSEALPSVNEQYF.

The V and J genes are TRBV29-1 and TRBJ1-2; the match to TRBD1 covers 9 bases. The length of the CDR3 is 14 residues. From germline, CDR1 is SQVTM and CDR2 ANQGSEA. J lost 4 bases, V lost 5 bases, and 8 bases had no gene match. CDR3 sequence: CSVLGGQGPYGYTF. The CDR3, as DNA: TGCAGCGTTCTGGGGGGACAGGGTCCCTATGGCTACACCTTC. Filled out from reference TRBV29-1 and TRBJ1-2, the complete variable domain reads SAVISQKPSRDICQRGTSLTIQCQVDSQVTMMFWYRQQPGQSLTLIATANQGSEATYESGFVIDKFPISRPNLTFSTLTVSNMSPEDSSIYLCSVLGGQGPYGYTFGSGTRLTVV.

This chain links TRBV27 with TRBJ1-2, with 8 nucleotides matching TRBD1. The junction had 15 bases not matched to a gene; V was cut back by 2 bases and J by 10 bases. Per germline, CDR1 MNHEY and CDR2 SMNVEV (reference sequence). The CDR3 is 16 amino acids. CDR3 sequence: CASSLHLGQGATLYTF. The CDR3 bases are TGTGCCAGCAGTTTACACTTGGGGCAGGGGGCAACCCTCTACACCTTC.